The next 23 T cell receptor beta chains were all read from a single sample in a study of T cells in Graves' hyperthyroidism and ophthalmopathy. TCR beta CDR3 regions were amplified from RNA. A first-round RT-PCR of the TCR CDR3 used the HTBI primer set. TCRdb re-analysed the multiplex PCR reads in MiXCR, keeping a single row per CDR3 protein. Here the sample spans under 750,000 distinct CDR3 sequences, roughly a sixth being singletons. Input material: blood. These receptors were collected from a woman between 45 and 60 years old with Graves' hyperthyroidism that later progressed to Graves' ophthalmopathy.

This clonotype was picked up one time. J is TRBJ1-2 and V is TRBV13, with 7 bases identical to TRBD1. The J segment lost 0 bases and the V segment lost 0 bases, leaving 7 bases of the junction unmatched. CDR3 length: 17 residues. Germline CDR1 is PRHDT and CDR2 is FYEKMQ (reference sequence). The CDR3 loop is CASSLGQGFWTNYGYTF. Written as DNA, the CDR3 is TGTGCCAGCAGCTTAGGACAGGGGTTTTGGACTAACTATGGCTACACCTTC.

The chain joins TRBV6-5 to TRBJ2-2; 7 positions match TRBD1. In germline, CDR1 is MNHEY, CDR2 SVGAGI. The CDR3 has 18 amino acids. V lost 4 bases, J lost 0 bases, and 11 bases stayed unmatched. The CDR3 sequence is CASSFAPDRDPNTGELFF. The CDR3 coding sequence is TGTGCCAGCAGTTTCGCTCCTGACAGGGACCCGAACACCGGGGAGCTGTTTTTT.

This clonotype has a count of ten or more. V usage is TRBV7-9 and J usage is TRBJ1-1; 9 positions agree with TRBD1. This CDR3 is built from 16 residues. After removal of 2 bases from V and 8 bases from J, the junction contained 12 bases not matched to a gene. The germline gives CDR1 SEHNR, CDR2 FQNEAQ (reference sequence). This chain's CDR3 is CASSLFRQGDVKEAFF. The CDR3 DNA sequence: TGTGCCAGCAGCTTATTCCGACAGGGGGACGTAAAGGAAGCTTTCTTT.

This clonotype was detected ten times or more. The J gene is TRBJ1-4, the V gene TRBV12-3 or TRBV12-4; 7 positions match TRBD1. J lost 7 bases, V lost 5 bases, and 4 bases had no gene match. The CDR3 sequence is 13 residues long. CDR3 coding DNA: TGTGCCAGCAGTGACAGGGTGGGTGAAAAACTGTTTTTT. Its protein product is CASSDRVGEKLFF.

Many counts were recorded for this clonotype. The CDR3 loop is CASSRGTSSGYGYTF. The CDR3 bases are TGTGCCAGCAGTCGAGGGACTTCGTCTGGCTATGGCTACACCTTC. This chain links TRBV6-1 with TRBJ1-2; tentatively, D is TRBD1 (5 bases). V was clipped by 5 bases and J by 4 bases, with 17 bases between them. The length of the CDR3 is 15 residues. The germline gives CDR1 MNHNS, CDR2 SASEGT.

This clonotype has a handful of counts. The gene calls are TRBV5-1 and TRBJ2-7, with D possibly TRBD1 on 5 matching bases. Per the germline V gene, CDR1 is SGHRS and CDR2 is YFSETQ. There are 12 residues in the CDR3. V was trimmed by 4 bases and J by 3 bases, leaving 8 bases between them. As DNA, the CDR3 is TGCGCCAGCAGCCCTGGACACTACGAGCAGTACTTC. Translation: CASSPGHYEQYF.

The chain links TRBV7-9 to TRBJ1-1, with D possibly matching TRBD1 (5 bases). CDR3 length: 11 residues. Between the trimmed V and J ends, which lost 3 bases and 11 bases, there was a span of 10 bases. The germline V gene encodes CDR1 SEHNR and CDR2 FQNEAQ (reference sequence). CDR3 DNA: TGTGCCAGCAGCTTCTCAGGGAGTGCTTTCTTT. Residues: CASSFSGSAFF.

This clonotype was counted only a few times. The genes are TRBV6-8 and TRBJ1-6, with 9 positions matching TRBD1. Germline V lookup: CDR1 MNHGY, CDR2 SAAAGT. The V and J ends lost 7 bases and 5 bases, in that order; junction bases with no gene match: 9. CDR3 length: 16 residues. The DNA of the CDR3 is TGTGCCAGCAACATCGGACAGGGGATGGATAATTCACCCCTCCACTTT. Amino acids: CASNIGQGMDNSPLHF.

About this clonotype: Given a much more abundant clone one base away, this may be a read error. The rearrangement joins TRBV2 to TRBJ1-4, with 8 positions matching TRBD1. Germline CDR1 reads SNHLY; CDR2 reads FYNNEI. CDR3 length: 15 amino acids. The CDR3 DNA follows: TGTGCCAGCAGCATCAGGGGGCGAGGGGATGAAGAACTGTTTTTT. It yields the protein CASSIRGRGDEELFF.

This clonotype has just a few counts. The CDR3 sequence: CASSPRRGWGEKLFF. In DNA form, the CDR3 reads TGTGCCAGCAGCCCAAGAAGAGGATGGGGAGAAAAACTGTTTTTT. The rearrangement uses TRBV28 and TRBJ1-4; no clear D gene. This CDR3 spans 15 amino acids. Deletions cut 6 bases from V and 8 bases from J, with 19 bases between. From germline, CDR1 is MDHEN and CDR2 SYDVKM.

This clonotype was detected only a few times. This rearrangement joins TRBV9 to TRBJ2-1; 9 bases align to TRBD2. V trimming: 2 bases; J trimming: 8 bases; junction bases outside the gene matches: 8. CDR3 length: 15 residues. Germline CDR1 SGDLS, CDR2 YYNGEE. The CDR3 region is CASSVAGGTSDEQFF. The CDR3 DNA follows: TGTGCCAGCAGCGTGGCGGGGGGGACTAGTGATGAGCAGTTCTTC.

To note about this clonotype: The junction departs from germline at one end; a sequencing error may be responsible. This rearrangement joins TRBV4-1 to TRBJ1-4; 8 bases are shared with TRBD1. The CDR3 has 17 residues. Germline lookup yields CDR1 MGHRA and CDR2 YSYEKL. CDR3 nucleotides: TGTGCCAGCAGCCCCTTCCCTATACAGGGGGAAGATGAAAAACTGTTTTTT. Translating gives CASSPFPIQGEDEKLFF.

As for this clonotype: A much larger clone lies one base from this, so it may be a read error. The rearrangement links TRBV9 to TRBJ2-7; TRBD1 aligns across 9 bases. Germline lookup yields CDR1 SGDLS and CDR2 YYNGEE. The junction had 3 bases not matched to a gene; V was cut back by 2 bases and J by 3 bases. This CDR3 spans 14 amino acids. This CDR3 reads CASSVRDRDYEQYF. The CDR3 bases are TGTGCCAGCAGCGTCCGGGACAGGGACTACGAGCAGTACTTC.

This clonotype was found a few times. The chain carries TRBV12-3 or TRBV12-4 and TRBJ1-2, with D tentatively TRBD1 (5 bases). Trimming pared 3 bases from V and 4 bases from J, leaving 9 bases between. The CDR3 sequence is 13 residues long. CDR3 sequence: CASSFETAYGYTF. CDR3 nucleotide sequence: TGTGCCAGCAGTTTTGAGACAGCCTATGGCTACACCTTC.

A note on this clonotype: One end of the junction is discordant with germline, which a read error may explain. The chain links TRBV5-1 to TRBJ1-2; maybe TRBD1 (6 bases). The CDR3 sequence is 15 residues long. Germline CDR1 is SGHRS and CDR2 is YFSETQ. Written as DNA, the CDR3 is TGTGCCAGCGGACATGATGTGGGGGGCCGCTATGGCTACACCTTC. It is translated as CASGHDVGGRYGYTF.

The sample holds many counts of this clonotype. This chain links TRBV20-1 with TRBJ1-5; D gene unclear. CDR1 and CDR2 (germline): DFQATT, SNEGSKA (reference sequence). The CDR3 extends over 13 amino acids. V lost 3 bases, J lost 0 bases, and 6 bases lay in between. CDR3 loop: CSARGFSNQPQHF. In nucleotides, the CDR3 is TGCAGTGCTAGGGGGTTTAGCAATCAGCCCCAGCATTTT.

This clonotype was recorded a few times. This chain joins TRBV6-5 and TRBJ1-2; D might be TRBD1 (5 bases). Trimming stripped 2 bases from V and 8 bases from J, with 9 bases between. The CDR3 length is 12 residues. Germline V gives CDR1 MNHEY, CDR2 SVGAGI. CDR3 nucleotide sequence: TGTGCCAGCAGTTACGGGGCGGAAGGCTACACCTTC. It codes for CASSYGAEGYTF.

The chain couples TRBV7-2 to TRBJ2-3; 7 bases are shared with TRBD2. The J segment lost 6 bases and the V segment lost 4 bases, leaving 10 bases of the junction unmatched. Germline V gene sequence: CDR1 SGHTA, CDR2 FQGNSA. This CDR3 has 15 residues. As DNA, the CDR3 is TGTGCCAGCAGCTCCCCTACCGCGGGGGTTGATACGCAGTATTTT. It translates to CASSSPTAGVDTQYF.

This clonotype was recorded many times. The J gene is TRBJ1-1, the V gene TRBV3-1, with no clear D. The germline CDR1 and CDR2 sequences are LGHDT and YNNKEL (reference sequence). Trimming removed 2 bases at V and 11 bases at J, with 18 bases between. This CDR3 spans 14 amino acids. The CDR3 region has the DNA TGTGCCAGCAGCCAAATTCCCAGCGAGGGAACCGCTTTCTTT. Its protein is CASSQIPSEGTAFF.

This clonotype was found many times. CDR3 sequence: CASRPSQGLTYGYTF. DNA of the CDR3: TGTGCCAGCAGACCTTCACAGGGACTAACTTATGGCTACACCTTC. The rearrangement links TRBV12-3 or TRBV12-4 to TRBJ1-2; D is perhaps TRBD1 (6 bases). The CDR3 loop spans 15 amino acids. Deletions cut 6 bases from V and 5 bases from J, with 19 bases between.

This sequence joins TRBV6-1 and TRBJ1-5; D unresolved. V was shortened by 8 bases and J by 3 bases, with 11 bases between the two germline ends. The germline CDR1 and CDR2 sequences are MNHNS and SASEGT. This CDR3 region has 13 residues. CDR3 bases: TGTGCCAGCGTGTTAGGGAACAATCAGCCCCAGCATTTT. Translated, it gives CASVLGNNQPQHF.

The chain has TRBV6-1 and TRBJ1-5, with 12 bases lining up with TRBD1. Germline V lookup: CDR1 MNHNS, CDR2 SASEGT. V dropped 8 bases and J dropped 5; count of bases not matched to a gene: 4. The length of the CDR3 is 14 residues. Here the CDR3 reads CASGDRGPHQPQHF. CDR3 DNA: TGTGCCAGCGGGGACAGGGGGCCCCATCAGCCCCAGCATTTT.

The V call is TRBV28, the J call TRBJ2-6; TRBD1 aligns across 11 bases. This CDR3 contains 18 residues. Per germline, CDR1 MDHEN and CDR2 SYDVKM. Trimming at V came to 4 bases and at J to 4 bases, leaving 9 bases not matched to a gene. In DNA form, the CDR3 reads TGTGCCAGCAGTTATCCGGGACAGGGGGTATCAGGGGCCAACGTCCTGACTTTC. Protein sequence: CASSYPGQGVSGANVLTF.